This T cell receptor (beta chain) was profiled in a study of T cells after posttransplantation cyclophosphamide. Study-level findings and limits: Tissue-infiltrating T cells from skin or gut overlapped little with blood T cells. Donor CD8+ memory clones often dominated recipient blood repertoires at later times.

Measured with immunoSEQ multiplex PCR; TCRdb has only the in-frame clones, and not every one. The sample shows under 20,000 clones, no singletons; the ten largest hold around 0.57%. CDR1 is LNHDA and CDR2 is SQIVND in the germline V gene (reference sequence). There are 12 residues in the CDR3. A marrow graft followed busulfan-fludarabine conditioning, with cyclophosphamide on days +3 and +4. This clone occurred many times. Antigen unknown. One end of the junction varies from germline; a read error may be responsible. The sequencing here drew on PBMCs, taken after allogeneic stem cell transplant with posttransplant cyclophosphamide. This TCR was sampled from a female patient in her 30s who received an allogeneic stem cell transplant from a related donor, was CMV-positive, and had no GVHD. Some T cells may originate from the graft donor. This rearrangement joins TRBV19 to TRBJ1-4; TRBD1 might be the D (5 bases). DNA for the CDR3: TGTGCCACCAGAGGGACTACTGAAAAACTGTTTTTT. Residues: CATRGTTEKLFF.